The clone carrying this TCR beta chain was observed a few times. TCRdb itself ran the RT-PCR reads through MiXCR, one entry per CDR3 protein. Altogether about 400,000 distinct CDR3 sequences are present, roughly 16% being singletons, with the ten largest covering less than 8.5%. In germline, CDR1 is MDHEN, CDR2 SYDVKM. The length of the CDR3 is 14 residues. The V and J ends lost 7 bases and 0 bases respectively, with 10 bases between them. The data stem from a study of patients and donors after allogeneic stem cell transplantation. Sequenced: blood, either unsorted or a sorted T cell fraction (not recorded which). This TCR was sampled from a human donor who was either an allogeneic HSCT recipient or a stem cell or donor lymphocyte infusion donor (not recorded which). It is not recorded whose cells these are; they may come from a transplant donor. The genes are TRBV28 and TRBJ2-1; D possibly uses TRBD1 or TRBD2 (5 bases each). Here the CDR3 DNA reads TGTGCCAGCAACTTGGGGGACTCCTACAATGAGCAGTTCTTC. This codes for CASNLGDSYNEQFF.